These T cell receptor beta chains were read from a single sample in a study of CD8 T cells in Susac syndrome. TCRdb called the immunoSEQ multiplex PCR reads again in MiXCR, with one record for every CDR3 protein. The data hold roughly 160,000 distinct CDR3 sequences, with just under 95% observed a single time. Sequencing was performed on CD4+ T cells from PBMCs. The receptor set was obtained from a human donor in good health. Each CDR3 is given with its conserved first and last residue. Size is stated for part of the rows, as once, few or many counts, or as a class when the clone is expanded.

>-|TRBV7-9
CASSFGSMNTGELFF
>-|TRBV7-2
CASSLMAQGHGYEQYF
>-|TRBV20-1
CSASGKRGEEETQYF
>-|TRBV5-8
CASSYLPTTTNEKLFF
>-|TRBV7-9
CARGQGDTGELFF
>-|TRBV3-1
CASSPAGQSTEDQPQHF
>-|TRBV7-2
CASSPDRGRYEQYF
>-|TRBV29-1
CSVLSQSGIGELFF
>-|TRBV7-6
CASSLTSNEQYF
>-|TRBV7-2
CASSFRGNSNQPQHF
>-|TRBV30
CAWSVGTGGYEQYF
>-|TRBV5-1
CASSQGQGTHEQYF
>-|TRBV5-4
CASSLDPGAYNEQFF
>-|TRBV30
CAWSVLGAYGYTF
>-|TRBV9
CASSVAGTSGGGDTQYF
>-|TRBV7-8
CASSPSRTGGLSYEQYF
>once|TRBV20-1
CSAMTVNTEAFF
>-|TRBV20-1
CSATGTSGASDTQYF
>-|TRBV20-1
CSAIDREREQYF
>-|TRBV20-1
CSATPKTSGEETQYF
>-|TRBV5-1
CASSLDNRPYEQYF
>once|TRBV4-3
CASSQNPGSPYNEQFF
>-|TRBV10-3
CAISATGDYEQYF
>-|TRBV18
CASSRQGPADTQYF
>-|TRBV12-3/TRBV12-4
CASSPGLAGDF
>-|TRBV7-2
CASSLPGRAARGTDTQYF
>-|TRBV6-2/TRBV6-3
CASRSSSYEQYF
>few|TRBV11-2
CASSLGRFEYF
>-|TRBV9
CASSPSTGDYGYTF
>-|TRBV6-2/TRBV6-3
CASARDSGTGELFF
>-|TRBV12-3/TRBV12-4
CASRPQGQGIWPQHF
>-|TRBV20-1
CSASGDRGTSGEETQYF
>-|TRBV2
CASSEGLSTDTQYF
>-|TRBV2
CASSEKGTDEQYF
>-|TRBV4-3
CASSQDRNQETQYF
>-|TRBV6-5
CASRKQGNQPQHF
>-|TRBV7-2
CASSLVTRGIQYF
>-|TRBV5-1
CASSPLTGGQNEQFF
>-|TRBV7-6
CASSLMSLVGNTEAFF
>-|TRBV9
CASSVGTSGVIDEQFF
>-|TRBV3-1
CASSQGTSGGALKTQYF
>-|TRBV29-1
CSVEDRGGADSGANVLTF
>-|TRBV3-1
CASSQGLGNNSPLHF
>-|TRBV23-1
CASSQTRGGAYNEQFF
>-|TRBV29-1
CSVQGQGSYNEQFF
>-|TRBV6-5
CASARRTGEGREQFF
>-|TRBV3-1
CASSQEYETQYF
>-|TRBV29-1
CSVDHGGSDTQYF
>-|TRBV9
CASSAGYSNQPQHF
>-|TRBV2
CASSATSGTDTQYF
>-|TRBV4-3
CASSQTSGAQETQYF
>-|TRBV7-9
CASSRTVSYEQYF
>-|TRBV3-1
CASSQGERNEQFF
>-|TRBV12-3/TRBV12-4
CASSLTAGDTQYF
>-|TRBV9
CASSDYDAGSPPRNF
>-|TRBV7-2
CASSFPGRGTQYF
>-|TRBV20-1
CSASTGTSDSNEQFF